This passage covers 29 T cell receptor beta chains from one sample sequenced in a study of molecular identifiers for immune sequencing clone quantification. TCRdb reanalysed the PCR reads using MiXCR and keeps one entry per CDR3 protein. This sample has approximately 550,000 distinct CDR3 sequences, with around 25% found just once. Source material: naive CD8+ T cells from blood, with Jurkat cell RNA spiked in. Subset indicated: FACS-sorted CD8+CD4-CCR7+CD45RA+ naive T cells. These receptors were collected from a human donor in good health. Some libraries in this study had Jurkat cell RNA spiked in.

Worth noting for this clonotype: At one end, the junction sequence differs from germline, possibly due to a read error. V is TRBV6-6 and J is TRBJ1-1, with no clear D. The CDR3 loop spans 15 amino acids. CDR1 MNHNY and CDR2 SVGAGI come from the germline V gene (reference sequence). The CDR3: CASSYTWTVNAEAFF. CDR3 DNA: TGTGCCAGCAGTTACACCTGGACTGTGAACGCTGAAGCTTTCTTT.

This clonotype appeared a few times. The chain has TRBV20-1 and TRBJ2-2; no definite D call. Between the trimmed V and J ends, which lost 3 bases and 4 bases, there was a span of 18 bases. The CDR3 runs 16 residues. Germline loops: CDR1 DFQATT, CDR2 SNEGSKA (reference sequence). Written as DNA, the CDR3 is TGCAGTGCTAGTAGTAATTTTTGGGATTCCACCGGGGAGCTGTTTTTT. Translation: CSASSNFWDSTGELFF.

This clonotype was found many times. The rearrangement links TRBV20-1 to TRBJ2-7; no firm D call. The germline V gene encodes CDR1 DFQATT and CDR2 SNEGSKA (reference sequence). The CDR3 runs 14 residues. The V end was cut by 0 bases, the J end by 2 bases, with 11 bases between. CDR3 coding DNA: TGCAGTGCTAGAGATAGGGCAGAAGCCTACGAGCAGTACTTC. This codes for CSARDRAEAYEQYF.

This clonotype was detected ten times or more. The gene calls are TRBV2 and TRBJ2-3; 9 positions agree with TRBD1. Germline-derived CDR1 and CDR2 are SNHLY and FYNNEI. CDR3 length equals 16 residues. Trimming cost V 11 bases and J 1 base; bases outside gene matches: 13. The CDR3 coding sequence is TGTGCCGAGTCATCAACACGGGACAGGGGCACAGATACGCAGTATTTT. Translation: CAESSTRDRGTDTQYF. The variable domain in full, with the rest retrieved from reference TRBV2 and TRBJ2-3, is EPEVTQTPSHQVTQMGQEVILRCVPISNHLYFYWYRQILGQKVEFLVSFYNNEISEKSEIFDDQFSVERPDGSNFTLKIRSTKLEDSAMYFCAESSTRDRGTDTQYFGPGTRLTVL.

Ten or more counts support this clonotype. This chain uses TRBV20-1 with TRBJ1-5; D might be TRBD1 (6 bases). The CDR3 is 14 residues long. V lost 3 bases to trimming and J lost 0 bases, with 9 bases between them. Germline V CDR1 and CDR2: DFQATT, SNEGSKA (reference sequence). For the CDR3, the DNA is TGCAGTGCTAGCCGGGACACTAGCAATCAGCCCCAGCATTTT. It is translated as CSASRDTSNQPQHF.

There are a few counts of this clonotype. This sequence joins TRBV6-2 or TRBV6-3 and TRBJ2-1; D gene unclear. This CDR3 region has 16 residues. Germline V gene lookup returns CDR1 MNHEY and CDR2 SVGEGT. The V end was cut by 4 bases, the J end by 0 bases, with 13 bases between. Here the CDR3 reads CASSFRSPSSYNEQFF. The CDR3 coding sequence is TGTGCCAGCAGTTTTCGATCCCCGAGCTCCTACAATGAGCAGTTCTTC.

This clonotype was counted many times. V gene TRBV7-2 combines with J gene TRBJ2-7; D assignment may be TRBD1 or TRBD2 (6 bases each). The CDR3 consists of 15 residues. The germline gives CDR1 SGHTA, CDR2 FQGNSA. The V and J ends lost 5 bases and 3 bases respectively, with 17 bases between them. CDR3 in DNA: TGTGCCAGCAGCCCACTCGCCGGGGGCTACTACGAGCAGTACTTC. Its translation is CASSPLAGGYYEQYF.

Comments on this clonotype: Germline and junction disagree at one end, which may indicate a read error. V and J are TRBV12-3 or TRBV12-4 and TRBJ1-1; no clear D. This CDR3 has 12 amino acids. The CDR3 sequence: CASSWWSTEALF. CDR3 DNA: TGTGCCAGCAGTTGGTGGTCCACTGAAGCTCTCTTT.

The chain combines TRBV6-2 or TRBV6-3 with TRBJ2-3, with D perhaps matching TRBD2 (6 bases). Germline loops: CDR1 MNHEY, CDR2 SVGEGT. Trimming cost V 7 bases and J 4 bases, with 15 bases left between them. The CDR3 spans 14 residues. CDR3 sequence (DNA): TGTGCCAGCACCCAGGGACTCACAGCAGATACGCAGTATTTT. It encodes CASTQGLTADTQYF.

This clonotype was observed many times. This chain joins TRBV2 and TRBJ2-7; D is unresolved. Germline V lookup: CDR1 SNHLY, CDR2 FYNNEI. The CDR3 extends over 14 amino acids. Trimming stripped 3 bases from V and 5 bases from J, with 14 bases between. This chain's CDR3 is CASSDNGSGHEQYF. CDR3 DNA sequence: TGTGCCAGCAGTGATAACGGTTCCGGCCACGAGCAGTACTTC. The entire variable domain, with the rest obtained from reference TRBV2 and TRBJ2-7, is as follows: EPEVTQTPSHQVTQMGQEVILRCVPISNHLYFYWYRQILGQKVEFLVSFYNNEISEKSEIFDDQFSVERPDGSNFTLKIRSTKLEDSAMYFCASSDNGSGHEQYFGPGTRLTVT.

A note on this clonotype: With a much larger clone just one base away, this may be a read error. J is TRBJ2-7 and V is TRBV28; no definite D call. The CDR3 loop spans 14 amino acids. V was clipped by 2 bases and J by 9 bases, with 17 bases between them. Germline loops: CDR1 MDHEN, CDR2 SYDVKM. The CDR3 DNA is TGTGCCAGCAGTTTAGCGTCGGCAGGAGCCGTGCAGTACTTC. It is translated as CASSLASAGAVQYF. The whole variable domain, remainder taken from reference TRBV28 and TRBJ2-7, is DVKVTQSSRYLVKRTGEKVFLECVQDMDHENMFWYRQDPGLGLRLIYFSYDVKMKEKGDIPEGYSVSREKKERFSLILESASTNQTSMYLCASSLASAGAVQYFGPGTRLTVT.

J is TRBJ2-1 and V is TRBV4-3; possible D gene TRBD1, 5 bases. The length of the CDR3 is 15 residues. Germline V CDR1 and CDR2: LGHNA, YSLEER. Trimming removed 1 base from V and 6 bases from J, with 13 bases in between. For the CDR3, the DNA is TGCGCCAGCAGCCAAGTAGTCCAGGGCCGCAATGAGCAGTTCTTC. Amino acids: CASSQVVQGRNEQFF.

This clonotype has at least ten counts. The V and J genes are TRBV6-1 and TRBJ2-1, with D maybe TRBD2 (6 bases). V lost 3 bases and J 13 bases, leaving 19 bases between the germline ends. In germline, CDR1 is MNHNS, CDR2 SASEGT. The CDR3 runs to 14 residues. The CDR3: CASSEREPQEVQFF. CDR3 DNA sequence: TGTGCCAGCAGTGAGCGGGAACCGCAAGAGGTTCAGTTCTTC.

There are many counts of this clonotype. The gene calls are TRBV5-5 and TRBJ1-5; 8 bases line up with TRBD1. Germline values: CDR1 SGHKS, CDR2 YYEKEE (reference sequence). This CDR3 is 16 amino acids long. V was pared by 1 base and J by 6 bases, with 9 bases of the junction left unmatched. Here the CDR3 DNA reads TGTGCCAGCAGCTTGCAGGGGGCGTTAGGGGGTCAGCCCCAGCATTTT. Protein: CASSLQGALGGQPQHF.

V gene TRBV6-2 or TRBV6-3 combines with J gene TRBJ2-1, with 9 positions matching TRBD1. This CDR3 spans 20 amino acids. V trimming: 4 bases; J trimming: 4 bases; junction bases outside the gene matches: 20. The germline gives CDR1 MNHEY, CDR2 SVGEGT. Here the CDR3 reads CASSSELGTGKFHEYNEQFF. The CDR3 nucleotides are TGTGCCAGCAGTTCCGAATTGGGGACAGGGAAATTCCACGAGTACAATGAGCAGTTCTTC.

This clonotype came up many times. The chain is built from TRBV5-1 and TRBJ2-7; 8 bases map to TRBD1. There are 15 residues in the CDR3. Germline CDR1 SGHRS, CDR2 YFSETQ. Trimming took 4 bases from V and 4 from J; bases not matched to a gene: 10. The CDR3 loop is CASSEVPGQAYEQYF. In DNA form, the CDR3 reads TGCGCCAGCAGCGAGGTCCCGGGACAGGCGTACGAGCAGTACTTC.

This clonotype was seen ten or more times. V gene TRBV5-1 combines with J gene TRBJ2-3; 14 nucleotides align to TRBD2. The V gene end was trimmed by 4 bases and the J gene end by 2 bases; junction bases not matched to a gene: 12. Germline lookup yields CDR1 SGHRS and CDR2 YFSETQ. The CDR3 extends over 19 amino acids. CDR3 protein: CASSTGLAGARIITDTQYF. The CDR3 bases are TGCGCCAGCAGCACGGGACTAGCGGGAGCTCGCATCATCACAGATACGCAGTATTTT.

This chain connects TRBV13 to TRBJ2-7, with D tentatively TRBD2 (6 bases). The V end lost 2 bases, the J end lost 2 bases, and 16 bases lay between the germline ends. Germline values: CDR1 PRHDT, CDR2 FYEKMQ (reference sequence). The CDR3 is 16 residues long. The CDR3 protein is CASSLFSGLKPYEQYF. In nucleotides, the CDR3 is TGTGCCAGCAGCTTATTTAGCGGCCTGAAACCCTACGAGCAGTACTTC.

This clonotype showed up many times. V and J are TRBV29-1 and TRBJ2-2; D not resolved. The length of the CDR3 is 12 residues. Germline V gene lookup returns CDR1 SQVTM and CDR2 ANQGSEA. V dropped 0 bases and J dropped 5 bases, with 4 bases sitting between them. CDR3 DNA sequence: TGCAGCGTTGAAGATCTTACCGGGGAGCTGTTTTTT. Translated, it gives CSVEDLTGELFF.

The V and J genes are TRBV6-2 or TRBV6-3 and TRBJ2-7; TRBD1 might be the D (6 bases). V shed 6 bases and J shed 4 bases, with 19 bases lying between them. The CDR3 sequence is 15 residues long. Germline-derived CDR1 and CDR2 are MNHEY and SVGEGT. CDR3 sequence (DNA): TGTGCCAGCAGCAGGGGACCGACCCTATTATACGAGCAGTACTTC. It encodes CASSRGPTLLYEQYF.

CDR3 protein: CAIRRDRDYEQYF. The CDR3 nucleotides read TGTGCCATCAGACGGGACAGGGACTACGAGCAGTACTTC. The V call is TRBV10-3, the J call TRBJ2-7; 9 bases are a match to TRBD1. The germline CDR1 and CDR2 sequences are ENHRY and SYGVKD. V shed 6 bases, J shed 3 bases, and the junction held 3 bases outside the gene matches. This CDR3 is 13 amino acids long.

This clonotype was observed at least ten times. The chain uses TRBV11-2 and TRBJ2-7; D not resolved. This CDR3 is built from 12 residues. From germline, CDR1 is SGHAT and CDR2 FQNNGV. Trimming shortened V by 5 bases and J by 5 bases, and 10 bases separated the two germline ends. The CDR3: CASSLPRHEQYF. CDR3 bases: TGTGCCAGCAGCCTACCCCGCCACGAGCAGTACTTC.

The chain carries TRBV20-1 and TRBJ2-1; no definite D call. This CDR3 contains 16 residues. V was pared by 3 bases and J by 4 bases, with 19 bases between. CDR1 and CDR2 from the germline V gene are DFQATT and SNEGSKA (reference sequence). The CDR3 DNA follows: TGCAGTGCTAGTGACATTGTGACGACTCTTTACAATGAGCAGTTCTTC. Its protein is CSASDIVTTLYNEQFF.

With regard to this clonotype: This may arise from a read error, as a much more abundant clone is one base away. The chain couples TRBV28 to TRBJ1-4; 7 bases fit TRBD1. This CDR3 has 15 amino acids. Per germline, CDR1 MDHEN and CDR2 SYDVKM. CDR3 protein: CAGSSRDSSNEKLFF. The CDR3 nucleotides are TGTGCCGGCAGTTCCCGGGACAGTAGTAATGAAAAACTGTTTTTT. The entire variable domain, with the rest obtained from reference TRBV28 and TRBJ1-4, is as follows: DVKVTQSSRYLVKRTGEKVFLECVQDMDHENMFWYRQDPGLGLRLIYFSYDVKMKEKGDIPEGYSVSREKKERFSLILESASTNQTSMYLCAGSSRDSSNEKLFFGSGTQLSVL.

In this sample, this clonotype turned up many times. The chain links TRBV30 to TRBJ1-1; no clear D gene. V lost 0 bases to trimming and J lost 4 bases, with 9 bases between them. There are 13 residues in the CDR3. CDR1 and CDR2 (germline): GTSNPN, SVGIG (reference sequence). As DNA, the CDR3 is TGTGCCTGGAGTGTAACGGGGAGCACTGAAGCTTTCTTT. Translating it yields CAWSVTGSTEAFF. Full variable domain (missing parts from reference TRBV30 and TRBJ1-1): SQTIHQWPATLVQPVGSPLSLECTVEGTSNPNLYWYRQAAGRGLQLLFYSVGIGQISSEVPQNLSASRPQDRQFILSSKKLLLSDSGFYLCAWSVTGSTEAFFGQGTRLTVV.

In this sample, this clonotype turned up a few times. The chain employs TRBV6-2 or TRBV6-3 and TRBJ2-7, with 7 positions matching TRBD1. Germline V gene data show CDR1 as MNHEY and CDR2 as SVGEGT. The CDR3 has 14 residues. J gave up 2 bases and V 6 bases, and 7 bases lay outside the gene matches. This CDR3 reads CASRTWTGPYEQYF. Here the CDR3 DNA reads TGTGCCAGCAGGACCTGGACAGGCCCCTACGAGCAGTACTTC.

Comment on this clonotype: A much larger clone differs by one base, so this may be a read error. The CDR3 protein is CASRTGQRRTDAQYF. The DNA for the CDR3 is TGTGCCAGCAGGACGGGACAGAGACGCACAGATGCGCAGTATTTT. The chain uses TRBV12-3 or TRBV12-4 and TRBJ2-3; 7 bases are shared with TRBD1. CDR3 length: 15 amino acids.

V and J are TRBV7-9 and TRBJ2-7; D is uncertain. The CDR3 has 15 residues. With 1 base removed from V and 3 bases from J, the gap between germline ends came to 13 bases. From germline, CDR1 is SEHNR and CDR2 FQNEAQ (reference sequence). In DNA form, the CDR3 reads TGTGCCAGCAGCTTAGGGCCCTCCCCGGGCTACGAGCAGTACTTC. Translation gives CASSLGPSPGYEQYF.

CDR3 loop: CASSFSPLTDQETQYF. DNA for the CDR3: TGTGCCAGCAGCTTTAGCCCGCTTACCGACCAAGAGACCCAGTACTTC. The chain links TRBV11-2 to TRBJ2-5; D call uncertain. The length of the CDR3 is 16 residues. Germline lookup yields CDR1 SGHAT and CDR2 FQNNGV. V was pared by 3 bases and J by 0 bases, with 14 bases between. The full variable domain, completed using reference TRBV11-2 and TRBJ2-5, is EAGVAQSPRYKIIEKRQSVAFWCNPISGHATLYWYQQILGQGPKLLIQFQNNGVVDDSQLPKDRFSAERLKGVDSTLKIQPAKLEDSAVYLCASSFSPLTDQETQYFGPGTRLLVL.